This T cell receptor beta chain is from a study of beta chain features in type 1 diabetes. Findings and caveats of the study: Type 1 diabetes patients had VDJ junctions that carried fewer insertions and more deletions.

Expressed TCRB transcripts were sequenced because the isolated RNA had all been reverse transcribed beforehand. TCRdb's copy holds only in-frame clones and misses some; the assay was immunoSEQ multiplex PCR. The data contain about 620,000 clones, 15% of them singletons. This clone was recorded a few times. What it recognizes is unknown. Input material: naive CD4+ T cells from blood. This receptor was taken from a young man in good health.

As DNA, the CDR3 is TGTGCCAGCAGTCCCGCAGAGGGGCTCGCTTTCTTT. Its protein is CASSPAEGLAFF. The chain employs TRBV28 and TRBJ1-1; tentatively, D is TRBD1 (5 bases). Trimming cost V 5 bases and J 11 bases, with 15 bases left between them. CDR3 length: 12 amino acids. Germline V CDR1 and CDR2: MDHEN, SYDVKM.